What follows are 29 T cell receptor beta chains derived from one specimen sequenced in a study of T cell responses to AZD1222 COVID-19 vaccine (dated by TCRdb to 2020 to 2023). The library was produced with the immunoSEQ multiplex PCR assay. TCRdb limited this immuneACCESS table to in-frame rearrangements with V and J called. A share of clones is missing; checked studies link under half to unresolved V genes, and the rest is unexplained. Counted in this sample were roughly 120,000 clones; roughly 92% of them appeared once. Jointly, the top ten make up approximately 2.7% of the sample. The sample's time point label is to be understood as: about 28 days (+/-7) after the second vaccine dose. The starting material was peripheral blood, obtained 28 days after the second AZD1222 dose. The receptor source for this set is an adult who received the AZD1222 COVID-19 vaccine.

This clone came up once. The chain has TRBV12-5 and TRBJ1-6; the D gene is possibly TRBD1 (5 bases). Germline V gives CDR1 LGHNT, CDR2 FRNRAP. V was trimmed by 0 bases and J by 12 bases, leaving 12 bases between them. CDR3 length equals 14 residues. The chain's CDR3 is CASGLVARGRPLHF. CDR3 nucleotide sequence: TGTGCTAGTGGTTTGGTTGCGCGGGGACGACCCCTCCACTTT.

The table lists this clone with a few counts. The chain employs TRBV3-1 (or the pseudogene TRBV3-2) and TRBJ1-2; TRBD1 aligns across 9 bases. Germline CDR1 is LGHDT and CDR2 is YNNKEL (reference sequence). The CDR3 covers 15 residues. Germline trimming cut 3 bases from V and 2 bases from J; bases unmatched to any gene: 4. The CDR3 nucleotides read TGTGCCAGCAGCCACCCGGGACAGGGAAACTATGGCTACACCTTC. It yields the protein CASSHPGQGNYGYTF.

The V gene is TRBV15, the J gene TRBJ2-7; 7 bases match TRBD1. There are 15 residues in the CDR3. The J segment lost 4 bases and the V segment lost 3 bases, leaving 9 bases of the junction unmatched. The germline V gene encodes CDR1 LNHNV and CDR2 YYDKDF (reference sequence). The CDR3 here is CATSSPQGGMYEQYF. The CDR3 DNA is TGTGCCACCAGCAGCCCCCAAGGGGGCATGTACGAGCAGTACTTC.

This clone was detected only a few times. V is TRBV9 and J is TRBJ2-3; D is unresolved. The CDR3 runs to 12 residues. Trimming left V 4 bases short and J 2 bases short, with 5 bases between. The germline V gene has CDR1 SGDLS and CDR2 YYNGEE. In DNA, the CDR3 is TGTGCCAGCAGCCCCACCACAGATACGCAGTATTTT. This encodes CASSPTTDTQYF.

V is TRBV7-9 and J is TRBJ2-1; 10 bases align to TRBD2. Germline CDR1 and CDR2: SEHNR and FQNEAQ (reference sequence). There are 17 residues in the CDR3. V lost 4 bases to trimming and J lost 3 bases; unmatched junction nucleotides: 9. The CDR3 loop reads CASSWPRSGGDYNEQFF. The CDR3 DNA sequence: TGTGCCAGCAGCTGGCCCAGGAGCGGGGGGGACTACAATGAGCAGTTCTTC.

The CDR3 sequence: CASSYVRGNEQFF. The CDR3 DNA is TGTGCCAGCAGTTACGTCCGGGGGAATGAGCAGTTCTTC. The rearrangement joins TRBV6-2 or TRBV6-3 to TRBJ2-1; D possibly corresponds to TRBD2 (6 bases). The CDR3 has 13 residues. Germline V lookup: CDR1 MNHEY, CDR2 SVGEGT. V was shortened by 2 bases and J by 7 bases, with 9 bases between the two germline ends.

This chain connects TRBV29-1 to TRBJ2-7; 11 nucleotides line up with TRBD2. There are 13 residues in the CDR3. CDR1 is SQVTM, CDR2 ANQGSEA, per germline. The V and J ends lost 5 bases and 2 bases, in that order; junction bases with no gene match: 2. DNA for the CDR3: TGCAGCGTTCAACTAGCGGGGGCCTACGAGCAGTACTTC. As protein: CSVQLAGAYEQYF.

CDR3 region: CASQLTQGAGTEAFF. The CDR3 DNA reads TGTGCCAGCCAACTCACCCAGGGGGCCGGCACTGAAGCTTTCTTT. This chain links TRBV2 with TRBJ1-1, with 8 bases matching TRBD1. The CDR3 runs 15 residues. Trimming at V came to 8 bases and at J to 4 bases, leaving 12 bases not matched to a gene. Per germline, CDR1 SNHLY and CDR2 FYNNEI.

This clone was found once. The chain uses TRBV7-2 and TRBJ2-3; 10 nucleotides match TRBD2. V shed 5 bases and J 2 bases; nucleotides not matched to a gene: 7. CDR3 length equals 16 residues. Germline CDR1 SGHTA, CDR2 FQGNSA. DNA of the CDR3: TGTGCCAGCAGCGCCTGGACTAGCGGTAACACAGATACGCAGTATTTT. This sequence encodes CASSAWTSGNTDTQYF.

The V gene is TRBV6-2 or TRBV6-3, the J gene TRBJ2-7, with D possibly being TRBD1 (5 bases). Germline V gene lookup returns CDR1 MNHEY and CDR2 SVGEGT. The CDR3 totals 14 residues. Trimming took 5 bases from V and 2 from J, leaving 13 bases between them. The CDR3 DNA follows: TGTGCCAGCAGTCTGCCCGCAGGGACCTACGAGCAGTACTTC. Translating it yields CASSLPAGTYEQYF.

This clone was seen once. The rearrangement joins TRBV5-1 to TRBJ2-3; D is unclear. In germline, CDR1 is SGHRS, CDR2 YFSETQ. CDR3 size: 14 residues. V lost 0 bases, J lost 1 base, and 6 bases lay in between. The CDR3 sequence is CASSLVAGTDTQYF. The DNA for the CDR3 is TGCGCCAGCAGCTTGGTAGCAGGCACAGATACGCAGTATTTT. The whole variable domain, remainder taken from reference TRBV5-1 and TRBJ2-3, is KAGVTQTPRYLIKTRGQQVTLSCSPISGHRSVSWYQQTPGQGLQFLFEYFSETQRNKGNFPGRFSGRQFSNSRSEMNVSTLELGDSALYLCASSLVAGTDTQYFGPGTRLTVL.

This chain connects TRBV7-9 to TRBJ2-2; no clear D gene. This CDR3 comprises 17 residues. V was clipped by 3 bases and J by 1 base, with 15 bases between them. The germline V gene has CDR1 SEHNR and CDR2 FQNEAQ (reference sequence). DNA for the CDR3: TGTGCCAGCAGCTTGGCCACAGCAATCCTGAACACCGGGGAGCTGTTTTTT. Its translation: CASSLATAILNTGELFF.

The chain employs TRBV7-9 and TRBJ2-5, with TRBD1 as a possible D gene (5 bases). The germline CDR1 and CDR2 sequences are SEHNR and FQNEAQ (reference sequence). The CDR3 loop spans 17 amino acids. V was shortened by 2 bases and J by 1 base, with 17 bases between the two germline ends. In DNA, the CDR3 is TGTGCCAGCAGCTTAAGGAGTCTCTCAGGGCTCCAAGAGACCCAGTACTTC. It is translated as CASSLRSLSGLQETQYF.

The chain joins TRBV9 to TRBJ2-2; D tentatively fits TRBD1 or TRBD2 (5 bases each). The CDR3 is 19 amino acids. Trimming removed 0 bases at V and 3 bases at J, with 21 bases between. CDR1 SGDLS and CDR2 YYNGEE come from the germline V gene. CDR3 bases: TGTGCCAGCAGCGTAGCTACTATGGGGGACCAGGGCTACACCGGGGAGCTGTTTTTT. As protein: CASSVATMGDQGYTGELFF.

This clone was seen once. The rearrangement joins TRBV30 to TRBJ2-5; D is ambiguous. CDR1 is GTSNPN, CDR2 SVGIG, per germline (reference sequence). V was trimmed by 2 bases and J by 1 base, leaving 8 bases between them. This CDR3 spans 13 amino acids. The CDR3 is CAWSKNFQETQYF. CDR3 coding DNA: TGTGCCTGGAGTAAGAACTTCCAAGAGACCCAGTACTTC.

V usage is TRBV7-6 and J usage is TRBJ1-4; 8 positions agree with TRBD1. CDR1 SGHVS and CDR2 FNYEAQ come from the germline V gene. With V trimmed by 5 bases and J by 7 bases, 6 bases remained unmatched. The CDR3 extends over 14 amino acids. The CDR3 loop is CASSPGQGREKLFF. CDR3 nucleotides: TGTGCCAGCAGCCCCGGACAGGGTCGTGAAAAACTGTTTTTT. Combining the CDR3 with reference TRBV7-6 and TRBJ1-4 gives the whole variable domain GAGVSQSPRYKVTKRGQDVALRCDPISGHVSLYWYRQALGQGPEFLTYFNYEAQQDKSGLPNDRFSAERPEGSISTLTIQRTEQRDSAMYRCASSPGQGREKLFFGSGTQLSVL.

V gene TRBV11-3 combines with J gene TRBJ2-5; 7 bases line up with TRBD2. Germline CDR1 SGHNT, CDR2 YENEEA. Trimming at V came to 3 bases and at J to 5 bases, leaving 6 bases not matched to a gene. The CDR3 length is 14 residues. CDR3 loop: CASSLGGLGETQYF. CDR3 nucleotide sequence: TGTGCCAGCAGCTTGGGAGGGTTAGGCGAGACCCAGTACTTC.

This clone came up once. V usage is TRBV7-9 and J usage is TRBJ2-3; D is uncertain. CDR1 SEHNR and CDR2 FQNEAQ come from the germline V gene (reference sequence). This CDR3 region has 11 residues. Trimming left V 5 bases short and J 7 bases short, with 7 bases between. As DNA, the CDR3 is TGTGCCAGCAGCGCCGTAAATACGCAGTATTTT. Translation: CASSAVNTQYF.

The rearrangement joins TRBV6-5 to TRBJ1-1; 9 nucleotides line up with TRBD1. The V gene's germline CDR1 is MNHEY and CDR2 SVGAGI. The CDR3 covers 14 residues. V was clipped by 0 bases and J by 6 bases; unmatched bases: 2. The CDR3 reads CASSYSHRGPEAFF. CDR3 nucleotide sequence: TGTGCCAGCAGTTACTCCCACAGGGGGCCTGAAGCTTTCTTT.

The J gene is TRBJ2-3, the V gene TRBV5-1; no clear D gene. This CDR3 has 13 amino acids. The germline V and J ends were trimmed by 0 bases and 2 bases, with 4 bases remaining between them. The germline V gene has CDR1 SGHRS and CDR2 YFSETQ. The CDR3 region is CASSLVVTDTQYF. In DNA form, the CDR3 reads TGCGCCAGCAGCTTGGTTGTCACAGATACGCAGTATTTT.

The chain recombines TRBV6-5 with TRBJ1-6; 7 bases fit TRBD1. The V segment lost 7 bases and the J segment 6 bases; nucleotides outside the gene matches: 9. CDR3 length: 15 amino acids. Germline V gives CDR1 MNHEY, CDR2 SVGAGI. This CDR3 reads CASKLNRDSNSPLHF. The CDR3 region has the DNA TGTGCCAGCAAGCTGAACCGGGACAGTAATTCACCCCTCCACTTT.

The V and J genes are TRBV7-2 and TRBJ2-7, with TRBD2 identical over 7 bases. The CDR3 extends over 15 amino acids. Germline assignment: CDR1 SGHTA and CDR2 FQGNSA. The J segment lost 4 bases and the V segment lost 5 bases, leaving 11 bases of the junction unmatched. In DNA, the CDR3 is TGTGCCAGCAGCCCTATGGGGGGGTTAGAATACGAGCAGTACTTC. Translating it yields CASSPMGGLEYEQYF.

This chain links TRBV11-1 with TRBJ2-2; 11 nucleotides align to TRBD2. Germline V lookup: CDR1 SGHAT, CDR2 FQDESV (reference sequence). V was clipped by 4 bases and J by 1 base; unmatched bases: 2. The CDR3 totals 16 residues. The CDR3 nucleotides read TGTGCCAGCAGCTCCACTAGCGGGAGGAACACCGGGGAGCTGTTTTTT. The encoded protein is CASSSTSGRNTGELFF.

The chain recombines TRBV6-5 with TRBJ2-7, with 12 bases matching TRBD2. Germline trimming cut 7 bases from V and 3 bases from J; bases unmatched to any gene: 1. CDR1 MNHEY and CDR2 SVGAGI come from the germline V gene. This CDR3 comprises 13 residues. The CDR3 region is CASILAGGYEQYF. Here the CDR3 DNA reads TGTGCCAGCATACTAGCGGGGGGCTACGAGCAGTACTTC.

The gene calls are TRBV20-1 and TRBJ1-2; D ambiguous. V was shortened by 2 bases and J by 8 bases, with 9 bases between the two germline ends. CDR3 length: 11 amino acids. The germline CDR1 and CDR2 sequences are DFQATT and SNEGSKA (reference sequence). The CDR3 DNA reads TGCAGTGCTAGAACCGTTACCGGCTACACCTTC. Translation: CSARTVTGYTF.

CDR3 sequence (DNA): TGTGCCAGCAGCCCGCCCAAGAGGACAGGGAAGAACACAGATACGCAGTATTTT. Its protein is CASSPPKRTGKNTDTQYF. The gene calls are TRBV7-9 and TRBJ2-3; 8 bases fit TRBD1. J lost 2 bases, V lost 5 bases, and 15 bases had no gene match. This CDR3 spans 18 amino acids. The germline CDR1 and CDR2 sequences are SEHNR and FQNEAQ (reference sequence).

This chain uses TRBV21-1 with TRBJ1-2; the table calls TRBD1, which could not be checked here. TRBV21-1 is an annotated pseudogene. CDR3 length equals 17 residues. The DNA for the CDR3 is TGTGCCAGCAGCCGCTTCCCGACAGTTACGGCGGACTATGGCTACACCTTC. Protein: CASSRFPTVTADYGYTF.

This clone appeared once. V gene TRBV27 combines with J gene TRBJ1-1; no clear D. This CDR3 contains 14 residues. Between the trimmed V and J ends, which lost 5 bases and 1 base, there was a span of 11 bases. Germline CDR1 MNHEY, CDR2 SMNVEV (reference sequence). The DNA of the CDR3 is TGTGCCAGCAGTAATCAGGACTCGAACACTGAAGCTTTCTTT. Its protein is CASSNQDSNTEAFF.

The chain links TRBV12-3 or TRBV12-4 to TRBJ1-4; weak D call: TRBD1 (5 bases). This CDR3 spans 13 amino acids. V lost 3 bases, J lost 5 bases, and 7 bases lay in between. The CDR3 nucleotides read TGTGCCAGCAGTTTTGGGGGGAATGAAAAACTGTTTTTT. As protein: CASSFGGNEKLFF.